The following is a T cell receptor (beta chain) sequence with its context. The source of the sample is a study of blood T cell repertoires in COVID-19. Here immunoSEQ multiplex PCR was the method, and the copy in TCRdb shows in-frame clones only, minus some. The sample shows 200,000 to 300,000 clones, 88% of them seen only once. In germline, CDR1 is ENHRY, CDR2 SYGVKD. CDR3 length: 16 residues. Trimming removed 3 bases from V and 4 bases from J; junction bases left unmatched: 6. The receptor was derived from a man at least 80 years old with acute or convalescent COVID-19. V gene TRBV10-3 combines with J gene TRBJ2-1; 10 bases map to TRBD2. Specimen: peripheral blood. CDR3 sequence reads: CAISDSGTSDYNEQFF. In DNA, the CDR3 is TGTGCCATCAGTGATTCCGGGACTAGCGATTACAATGAGCAGTTCTTC.